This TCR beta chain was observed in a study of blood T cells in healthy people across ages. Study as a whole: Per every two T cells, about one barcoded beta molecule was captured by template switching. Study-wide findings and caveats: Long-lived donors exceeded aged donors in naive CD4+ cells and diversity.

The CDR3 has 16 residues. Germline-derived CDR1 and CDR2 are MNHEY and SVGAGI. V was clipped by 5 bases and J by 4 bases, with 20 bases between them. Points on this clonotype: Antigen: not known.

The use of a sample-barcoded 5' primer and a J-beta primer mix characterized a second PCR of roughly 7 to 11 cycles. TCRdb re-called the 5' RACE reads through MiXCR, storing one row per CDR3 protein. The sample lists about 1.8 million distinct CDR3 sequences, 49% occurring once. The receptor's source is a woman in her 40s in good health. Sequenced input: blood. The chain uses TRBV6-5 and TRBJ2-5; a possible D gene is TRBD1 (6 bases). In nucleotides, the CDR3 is TGTGCCAGCAGTCCCCTCAACCAGGGGAGTGGAGAGACCCAGTACTTC. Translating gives CASSPLNQGSGETQYF.